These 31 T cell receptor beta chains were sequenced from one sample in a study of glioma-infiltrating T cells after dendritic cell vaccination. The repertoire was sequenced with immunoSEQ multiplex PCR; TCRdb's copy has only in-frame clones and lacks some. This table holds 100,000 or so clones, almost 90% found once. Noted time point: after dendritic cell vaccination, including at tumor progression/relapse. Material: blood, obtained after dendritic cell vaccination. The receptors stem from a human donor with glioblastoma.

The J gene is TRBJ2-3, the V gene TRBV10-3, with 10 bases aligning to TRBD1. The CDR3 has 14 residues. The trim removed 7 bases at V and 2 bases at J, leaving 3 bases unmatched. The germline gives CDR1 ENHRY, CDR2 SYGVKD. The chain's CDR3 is CAITGTGDTDTQYF. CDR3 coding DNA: TGTGCCATCACCGGGACAGGGGACACAGATACGCAGTATTTT.

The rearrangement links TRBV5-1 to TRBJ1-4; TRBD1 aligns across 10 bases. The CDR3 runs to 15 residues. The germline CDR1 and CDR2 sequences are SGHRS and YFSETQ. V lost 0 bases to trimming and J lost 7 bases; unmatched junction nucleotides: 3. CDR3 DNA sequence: TGCGCCAGCAGCTTGGGGGGACAGGGGTCTGAAAAACTGTTTTTT. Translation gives CASSLGGQGSEKLFF.

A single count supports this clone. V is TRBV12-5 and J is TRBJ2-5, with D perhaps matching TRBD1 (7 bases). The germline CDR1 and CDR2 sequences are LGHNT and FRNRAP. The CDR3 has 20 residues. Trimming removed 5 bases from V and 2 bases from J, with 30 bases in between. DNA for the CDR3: TGTGCTAGTGGTCATAAACCCAAGGCGTCGGAGGGGGGACAGCAAGAGACCCAGTACTTC. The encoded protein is CASGHKPKASEGGQQETQYF.

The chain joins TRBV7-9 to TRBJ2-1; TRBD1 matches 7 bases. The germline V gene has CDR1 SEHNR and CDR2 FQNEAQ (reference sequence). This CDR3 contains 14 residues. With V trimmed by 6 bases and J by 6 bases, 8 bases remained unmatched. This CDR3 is CASSPGQYLNEQFF. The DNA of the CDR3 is TGTGCCAGCAGTCCGGGACAGTACCTCAATGAGCAGTTCTTC.

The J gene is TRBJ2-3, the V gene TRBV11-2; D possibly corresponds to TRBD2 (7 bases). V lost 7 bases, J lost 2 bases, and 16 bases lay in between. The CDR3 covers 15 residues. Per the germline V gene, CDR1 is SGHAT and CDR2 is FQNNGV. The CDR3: CASIQGGGATDTQYF. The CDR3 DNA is TGTGCCAGCATCCAAGGTGGGGGGGCCACAGATACGCAGTATTTT.

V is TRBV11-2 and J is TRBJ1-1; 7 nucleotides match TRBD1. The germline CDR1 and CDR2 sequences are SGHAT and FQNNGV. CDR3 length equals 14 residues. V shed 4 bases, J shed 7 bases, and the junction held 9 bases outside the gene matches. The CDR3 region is CASSSEIRDSEAFF. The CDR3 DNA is TGTGCCAGCAGCTCCGAGATTAGGGACAGTGAAGCTTTCTTT.

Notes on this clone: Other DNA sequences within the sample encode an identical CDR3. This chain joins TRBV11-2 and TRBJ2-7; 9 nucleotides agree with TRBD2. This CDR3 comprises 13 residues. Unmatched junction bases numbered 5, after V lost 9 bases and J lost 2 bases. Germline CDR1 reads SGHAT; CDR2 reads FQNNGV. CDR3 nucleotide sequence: TGTGCCAGTAGACTAGCGGCTACCTACGAGCAGTACTTC. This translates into CASRLAATYEQYF.

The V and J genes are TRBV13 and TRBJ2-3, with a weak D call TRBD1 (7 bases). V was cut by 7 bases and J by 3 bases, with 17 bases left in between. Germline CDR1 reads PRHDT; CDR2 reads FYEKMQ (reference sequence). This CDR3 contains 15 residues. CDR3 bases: TGTGCCAGCACCTCGAGGCAGGGGGGAACAGATACGCAGTATTTT. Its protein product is CASTSRQGGTDTQYF.

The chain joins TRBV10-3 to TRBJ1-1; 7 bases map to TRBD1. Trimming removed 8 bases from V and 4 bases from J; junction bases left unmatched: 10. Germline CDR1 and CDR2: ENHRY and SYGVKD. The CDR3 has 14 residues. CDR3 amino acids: CAIGPDPGGTEAFF. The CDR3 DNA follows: TGTGCCATCGGCCCGGACCCAGGGGGCACTGAAGCTTTCTTT.

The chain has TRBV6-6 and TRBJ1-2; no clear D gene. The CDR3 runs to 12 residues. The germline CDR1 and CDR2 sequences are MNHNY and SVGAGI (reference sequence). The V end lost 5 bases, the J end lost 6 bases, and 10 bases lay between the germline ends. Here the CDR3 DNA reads TGTGCCAGCAGTCCCTCACGGGATGGCTACACCTTC. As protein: CASSPSRDGYTF.

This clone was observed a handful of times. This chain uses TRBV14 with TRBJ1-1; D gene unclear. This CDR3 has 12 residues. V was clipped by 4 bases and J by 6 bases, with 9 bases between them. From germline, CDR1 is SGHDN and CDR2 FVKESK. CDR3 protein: CASSLSGPEAFF. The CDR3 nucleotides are TGTGCCAGCAGCCTCTCAGGCCCTGAAGCTTTCTTT.

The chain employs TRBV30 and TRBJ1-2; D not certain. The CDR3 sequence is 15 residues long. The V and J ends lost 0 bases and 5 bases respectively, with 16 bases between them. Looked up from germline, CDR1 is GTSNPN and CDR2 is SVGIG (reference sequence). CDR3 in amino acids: CAWSVRGGYRYGYTF. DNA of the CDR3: TGTGCCTGGAGTGTACGCGGAGGGTATAGGTATGGCTACACCTTC.

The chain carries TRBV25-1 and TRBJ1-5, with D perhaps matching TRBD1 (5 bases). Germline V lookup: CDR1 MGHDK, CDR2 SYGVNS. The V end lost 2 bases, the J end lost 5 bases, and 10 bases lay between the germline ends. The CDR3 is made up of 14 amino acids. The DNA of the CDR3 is TGTGCCAGCAGTGAACTCCAGGGTCATCAGCCCCAGCATTTT. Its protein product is CASSELQGHQPQHF.

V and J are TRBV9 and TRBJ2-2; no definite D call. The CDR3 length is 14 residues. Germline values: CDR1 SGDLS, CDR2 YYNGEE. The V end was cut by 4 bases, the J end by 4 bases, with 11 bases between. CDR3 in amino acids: CASSPQISTGELFF. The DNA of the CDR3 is TGTGCCAGCAGCCCACAAATTTCCACCGGGGAGCTGTTTTTT.

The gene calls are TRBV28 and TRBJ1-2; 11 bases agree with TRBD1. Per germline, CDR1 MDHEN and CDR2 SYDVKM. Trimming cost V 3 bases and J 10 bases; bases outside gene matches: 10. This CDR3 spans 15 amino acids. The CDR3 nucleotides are TGTGCCAGCAGTTTGGCCGGGACAGGGGGAAAAGACTACACCTTC. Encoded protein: CASSLAGTGGKDYTF.

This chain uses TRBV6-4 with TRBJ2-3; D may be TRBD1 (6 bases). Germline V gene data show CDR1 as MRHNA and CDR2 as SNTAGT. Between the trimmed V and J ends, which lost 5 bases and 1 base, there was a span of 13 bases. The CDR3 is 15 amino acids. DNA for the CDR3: TGTGCCAGCAGTCCGACAGGTTATCGCACAGATACGCAGTATTTT. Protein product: CASSPTGYRTDTQYF.

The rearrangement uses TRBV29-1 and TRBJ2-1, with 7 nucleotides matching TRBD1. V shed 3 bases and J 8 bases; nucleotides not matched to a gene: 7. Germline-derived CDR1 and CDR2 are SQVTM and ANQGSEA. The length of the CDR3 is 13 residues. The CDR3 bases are TGCAGCGTTGAGGGCCAGGGGGTCGATGAGCAGTTCTTC. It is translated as CSVEGQGVDEQFF.

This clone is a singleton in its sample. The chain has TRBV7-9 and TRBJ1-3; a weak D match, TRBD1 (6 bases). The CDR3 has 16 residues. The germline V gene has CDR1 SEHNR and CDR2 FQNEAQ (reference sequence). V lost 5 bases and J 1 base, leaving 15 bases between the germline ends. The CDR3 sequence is CASSLPDRTSGNTIYF. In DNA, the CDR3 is TGTGCCAGCAGCCTCCCGGACAGAACTTCTGGAAACACCATATATTTT.

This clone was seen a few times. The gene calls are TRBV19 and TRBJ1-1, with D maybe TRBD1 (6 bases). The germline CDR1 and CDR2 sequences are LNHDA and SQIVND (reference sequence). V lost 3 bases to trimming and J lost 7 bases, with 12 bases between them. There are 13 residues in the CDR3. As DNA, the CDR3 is TGTGCCAGTAGTATGCAGGCAGGGGTTGAAGCTTTCTTT. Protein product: CASSMQAGVEAFF.

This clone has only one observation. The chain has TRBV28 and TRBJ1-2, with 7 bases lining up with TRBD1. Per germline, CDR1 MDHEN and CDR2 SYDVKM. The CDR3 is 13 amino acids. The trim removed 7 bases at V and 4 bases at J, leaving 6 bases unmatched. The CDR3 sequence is CASKIGTAYGYTF. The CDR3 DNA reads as TGTGCCAGCAAGATCGGGACAGCCTATGGCTACACCTTC.

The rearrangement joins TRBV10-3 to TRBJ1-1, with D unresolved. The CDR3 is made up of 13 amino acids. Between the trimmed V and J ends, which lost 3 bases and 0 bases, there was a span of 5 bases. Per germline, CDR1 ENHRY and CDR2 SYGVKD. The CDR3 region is CAISDILNTEAFF. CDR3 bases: TGTGCCATCAGTGATATCTTGAACACTGAAGCTTTCTTT.

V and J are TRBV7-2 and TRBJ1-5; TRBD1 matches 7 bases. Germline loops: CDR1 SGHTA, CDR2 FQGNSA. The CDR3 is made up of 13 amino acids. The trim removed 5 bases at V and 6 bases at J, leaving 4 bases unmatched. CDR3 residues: CASSRQGAQPQHF. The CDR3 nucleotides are TGTGCCAGCAGCCGACAGGGTGCTCAGCCCCAGCATTTT.

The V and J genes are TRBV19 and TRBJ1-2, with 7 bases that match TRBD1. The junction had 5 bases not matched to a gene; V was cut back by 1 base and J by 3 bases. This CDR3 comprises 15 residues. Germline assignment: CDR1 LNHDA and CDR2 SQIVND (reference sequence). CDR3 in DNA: TGTGCCAGTAGTATAGCGGCAGGGGGGTACTATGGCTACACCTTC. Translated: CASSIAAGGYYGYTF.

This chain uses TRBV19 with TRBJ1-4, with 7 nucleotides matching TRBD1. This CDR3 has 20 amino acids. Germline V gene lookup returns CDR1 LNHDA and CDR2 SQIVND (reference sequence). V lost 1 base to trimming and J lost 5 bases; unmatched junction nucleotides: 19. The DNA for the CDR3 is TGTGCCAGTAGTATAGCCGGCCTTGGCCAGGGGGGCGCCAGGAATGAAAAACTGTTTTTT. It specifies CASSIAGLGQGGARNEKLFF. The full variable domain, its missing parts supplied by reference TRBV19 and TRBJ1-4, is DGGITQSPKYLFRKEGQNVTLSCEQNLNHDAMYWYRQDPGQGLRLIYYSQIVNDFQKGDIAEGYSVSREKKESFPLTVTSAQKNPTAFYLCASSIAGLGQGGARNEKLFFGSGTQLSVL.

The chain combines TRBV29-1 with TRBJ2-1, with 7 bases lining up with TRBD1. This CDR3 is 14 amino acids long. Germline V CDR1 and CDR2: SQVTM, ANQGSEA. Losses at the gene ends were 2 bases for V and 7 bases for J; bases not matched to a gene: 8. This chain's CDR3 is CSVESQGVRNEQFF. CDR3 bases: TGCAGCGTTGAATCGCAGGGGGTTCGGAATGAGCAGTTCTTC.

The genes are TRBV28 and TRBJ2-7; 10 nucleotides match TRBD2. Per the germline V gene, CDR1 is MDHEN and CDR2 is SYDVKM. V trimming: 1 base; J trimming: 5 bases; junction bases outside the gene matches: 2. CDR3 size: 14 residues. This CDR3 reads CASSLLAGGDEQYF. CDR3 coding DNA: TGTGCCAGCAGTTTATTAGCGGGAGGAGACGAGCAGTACTTC.

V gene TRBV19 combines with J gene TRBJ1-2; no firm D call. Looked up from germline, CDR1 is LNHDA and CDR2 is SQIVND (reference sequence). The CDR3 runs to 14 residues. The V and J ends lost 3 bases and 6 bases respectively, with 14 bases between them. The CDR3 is CASSIGRIRDGYTF. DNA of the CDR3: TGTGCCAGTAGTATTGGGAGGATACGGGATGGCTACACCTTC.

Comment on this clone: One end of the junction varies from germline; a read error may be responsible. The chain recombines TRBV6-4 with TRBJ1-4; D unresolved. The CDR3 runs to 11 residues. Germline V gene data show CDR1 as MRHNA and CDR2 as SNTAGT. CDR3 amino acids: CASSQRAGFPF. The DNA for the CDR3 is TGTGCCAGCAGTCAGAGGGCAGGATTCCCTTTT.

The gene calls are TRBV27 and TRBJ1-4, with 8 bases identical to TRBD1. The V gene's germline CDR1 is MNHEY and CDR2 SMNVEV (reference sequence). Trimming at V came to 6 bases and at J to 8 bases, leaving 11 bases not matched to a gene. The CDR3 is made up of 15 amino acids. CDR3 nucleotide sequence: TGTGCCAGCAGGTCAGGGGGCTGGGGGGACGAAAAACTGTTTTTT. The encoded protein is CASRSGGWGDEKLFF. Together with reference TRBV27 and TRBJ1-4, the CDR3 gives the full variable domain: EAQVTQNPRYLITVTGKKLTVTCSQNMNHEYMSWYRQDPGLGLRQIYYSMNVEVTDKGDVPEGYKVSRKEKRNFPLILESPSPNQTSLYFCASRSGGWGDEKLFFGSGTQLSVL.

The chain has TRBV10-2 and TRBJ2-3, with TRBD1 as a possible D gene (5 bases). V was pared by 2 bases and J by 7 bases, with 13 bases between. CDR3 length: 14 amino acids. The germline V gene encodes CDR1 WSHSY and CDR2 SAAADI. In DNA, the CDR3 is TGCGCCAGCAGTGAGAGGGGTGCGACTCATACGCAGTATTTT. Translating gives CASSERGATHTQYF.

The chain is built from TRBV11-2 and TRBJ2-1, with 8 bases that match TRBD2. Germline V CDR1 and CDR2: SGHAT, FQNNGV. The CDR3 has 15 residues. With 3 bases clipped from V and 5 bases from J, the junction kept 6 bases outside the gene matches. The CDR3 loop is CASSFPGTSDNEQFF. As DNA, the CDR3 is TGTGCCAGCAGCTTCCCCGGGACTAGTGACAATGAGCAGTTCTTC.